A selection of T cell receptor beta chains follows, all from one sample in a study of blood T cell repertoires in COVID-19. TCRdb's table, derived via immunoSEQ multiplex PCR, lists solely in-frame clones and lacks some. The repertoire includes about 320,000 clones, about 87% of them detected once, and more than 8.5% sits in the top ten. What was sequenced was PBMCs or T cells enriched from blood (not recorded which). The receptors stem from a woman between 18 and 29 years old who had recovered from COVID-19. Both conserved end residues are part of each CDR3. A D gene is named only where the DNA matches it firmly. Size tells how often a clone was seen (once, few, many) or the class of an expanded clone, and some rows leave it out.

TRBJ2-7	TRBV6-5	NA	once	CATAVTISYEQYF	TGTGCCACCGCAGTTACTATTTCCTACGAGCAGTACTTC
TRBJ1-1	TRBV28	NA	few	CASSLYGHPGAFF	TGTGCCAGCAGTTTATACGGTCACCCCGGAGCTTTCTTT
TRBJ2-1	TRBV4-2	TRBD2	NA	CASSQEGLAGGNEQFF	TGTGCCAGCAGCCAAGAGGGTCTAGCGGGGGGGAATGAGCAGTTCTTC
TRBJ2-3	TRBV5-4	NA	NA	CASSLVKDTQYF	TGTGCCAGCAGCTTGGTTAAAGATACGCAGTATTTT
TRBJ1-1	TRBV30	TRBD1	NA	CAWGDSAWTEAFF	TGTGCCTGGGGGGACAGTGCATGGACTGAAGCTTTCTTT
TRBJ1-5	TRBV6-1	NA	few	CASSEQGSNQPQHF	TGTGCCAGCAGTGAGCAGGGTAGCAATCAGCCCCAGCATTTT
TRBJ1-3	TRBV7-3	NA	NA	CASSPHSEGLGNTIYF	TGTGCCAGCAGCCCACACAGTGAGGGCCTCGGAAACACCATATATTTT
TRBJ1-1	TRBV6-5	TRBD1	NA	CASSDGQGLPEAFF	TGTGCCAGCAGCGACGGACAGGGTTTGCCTGAAGCTTTCTTT
TRBJ2-3	TRBV27	TRBD1	NA	CASSFGQGTDTQYF	TGTGCCAGCAGTTTCGGACAGGGAACAGATACGCAGTATTTT
TRBJ2-1	TRBV11-2	TRBD2	once	CASRLAGEQFF	TGTGCCAGCAGGCTAGCGGGTGAGCAGTTCTTC
TRBJ1-5	TRBV11-2	NA	NA	CASSTSTDQPQHF	TGTGCCAGCAGCACCTCGACAGATCAGCCCCAGCATTTT
TRBJ2-1	TRBV28	NA	NA	CASSFPGPDNEQFF	TGTGCCAGCAGTTTTCCGGGTCCTGACAATGAGCAGTTCTTC
TRBJ2-2	TRBV9	TRBD1	once	CASSVAFGTGSTGELFF	TGTGCCAGCAGCGTCGCTTTTGGGACAGGGAGCACCGGGGAGCTGTTTTTT
TRBJ2-7	TRBV28	NA	NA	CASSFSIEQYF	TGTGCCAGCAGTTTTAGTATCGAGCAGTACTTC
TRBJ2-2	TRBV7-3	NA	NA	CATSAGVGTGELFF	TGTGCCACCTCGGCCGGGGTGGGGACCGGGGAGCTGTTTTTT
TRBJ1-3	TRBV4-3	TRBD1	NA	CASSRTGRGNTIYF	TGCGCCAGCAGCCGGACAGGGAGAGGAAACACCATATATTTT
TRBJ1-1	TRBV28	NA	NA	CASSLLEANTEAFF	TGTGCCAGCAGTTTGCTGGAGGCGAACACTGAAGCTTTCTTT
TRBJ1-1	TRBV6-1	NA	NA	CASSDWTKEAFF	TGTGCCAGCAGTGATTGGACAAAGGAAGCTTTCTTT
TRBJ2-7	TRBV19	TRBD1	NA	CASRDRETYEQYF	TGTGCCAGTAGGGACAGGGAGACCTACGAGCAGTACTTC
TRBJ1-1	TRBV30	NA	NA	CAWSVGQGLNTEAFF	TGTGCCTGGAGTGTAGGTCAGGGATTGAACACTGAAGCTTTCTTT
TRBJ2-7	TRBV11-3	TRBD2	NA	CASSSLLTSGKGSYEQYF	TGTGCCAGCAGCTCCTTATTGACTAGCGGAAAAGGTTCCTACGAGCAGTACTTC
TRBJ1-1	TRBV2	NA	once	CASSKTLNTEAFF	TGTGCCAGCAGTAAGACACTGAACACTGAAGCTTTCTTT
TRBJ1-2	TRBV7-9	NA	few	CASSQDGGLGYTF	TGTGCCAGCAGTCAGGACGGGGGGCTTGGCTACACCTTC
TRBJ1-4	TRBV4-3	TRBD1	NA	CASSQDGTGDEKLFF	TGCGCCAGCAGCCAAGACGGGACAGGGGATGAAAAACTGTTTTTT
TRBJ2-5	TRBV2	TRBD1	NA	CASGRDREETQYF	TGTGCCAGCGGAAGGGACAGGGAAGAGACCCAGTACTTC
TRBJ2-7	TRBV7-8	NA	NA	CASSLRGLLVGQYF	TGTGCCAGCAGCTTACGGGGATTGTTGGTCGGGCAGTACTTC
TRBJ2-1	TRBV7-7	TRBD2	NA	CASSLGGMKIGREEQFF	TGTGCCAGCAGCTTAGGGGGGATGAAAATTGGGAGGGAGGAGCAGTTCTTC
TRBJ2-5	TRBV27	NA	NA	CASKQGGAGQAGETQYF	TGTGCCAGCAAACAAGGGGGGGCGGGACAGGCGGGAGAGACCCAGTACTTC
TRBJ1-1	TRBV5-1	NA	NA	CASSLGDYPLTEAFF	TGCGCCAGCAGCTTGGGGGACTACCCTTTGACTGAAGCTTTCTTT
TRBJ1-1	TRBV7-2	NA	once	CASTKAGPRDTEAFF	TGTGCCAGCACCAAAGCGGGTCCTCGGGACACTGAAGCTTTCTTT
TRBJ1-6	TRBV4-1	TRBD1	NA	CASSQEYQTGGLSSYNSPLHF	TGCGCCAGCAGCCAAGAATACCAGACAGGGGGCTTAAGCTCCTATAATTCACCCCTCCACTTT
TRBJ1-2	TRBV30	TRBD1	few	CAWRQGPFSGYTF	TGTGCCTGGAGACAGGGGCCCTTTTCTGGCTACACCTTC
TRBJ1-5	TRBV2	TRBD1	NA	CASTWDSVQPQHF	TGTGCCAGCACTTGGGACAGCGTACAGCCCCAGCATTTT
TRBJ1-4	TRBV6-5	NA	NA	CASTMAGGGDEKLFF	TGTGCCAGCACCATGGCTGGGGGAGGGGATGAAAAACTGTTTTTT
TRBJ1-1	TRBV7-2	TRBD1	NA	CASSLPGGFGAFF	TGTGCCAGCAGCTTACCAGGGGGCTTCGGAGCTTTCTTT
TRBJ2-3	TRBV2	TRBD2	NA	CASKAGGTDTQYF	TGTGCCAGCAAGGCGGGGGGTACAGATACGCAGTATTTT
TRBJ2-7	TRBV30	NA	NA	CAWSLILQTEQYF	TGTGCCTGGAGTCTCATACTCCAAACCGAGCAGTACTTC
TRBJ2-7	TRBV9	TRBD2	NA	CASSGDAGAYEQYF	TGTGCCAGCAGCGGGGACGCGGGAGCCTACGAGCAGTACTTC
TRBJ1-6	TRBV6-2/TRBV6-3	TRBD1	NA	CASSYGTGDDSPLHF	TGTGCCAGCAGTTACGGGACAGGGGATGATTCACCCCTCCACTTT
TRBJ1-1	TRBV9	NA	NA	CASSALGSGLTEAFF	TGTGCCAGCAGCGCCTTAGGATCAGGGCTCACTGAAGCTTTCTTT
TRBJ1-2	TRBV28	NA	NA	CASSLLAANYGYTF	TGTGCCAGCAGTTTATTAGCGGCGAACTATGGCTACACCTTC
TRBJ2-7	TRBV2	NA	NA	CASSRAGASYEQYF	TGTGCCAGCAGTAGGGCAGGGGCCTCCTACGAGCAGTACTTC
TRBJ1-1	TRBV7-2	TRBD1	NA	CASSSIGTGYAEAFF	TGTGCCAGCAGCTCCATAGGGACAGGGTATGCTGAAGCTTTCTTT
TRBJ2-1	TRBV4-3	TRBD1	few	CASSQDGTGGYNEQFF	TGCGCCAGCAGCCAAGACGGGACAGGGGGCTACAATGAGCAGTTCTTC
TRBJ1-6	TRBV27	NA	once	CASSPPLGQRANSPLHF	TGTGCCAGCAGTCCCCCCCTCGGACAGCGAGCTAATTCACCCCTCCACTTT
TRBJ1-2	TRBV7-2	NA	NA	CASSLVSSNYGYTF	TGTGCCAGCAGCTTAGTTAGTTCTAACTATGGCTACACCTTC
TRBJ2-2	TRBV28	NA	NA	CASTLWSGESGELFF	TGTGCCAGCACCCTCTGGAGTGGCGAAAGCGGGGAGCTGTTTTTT
TRBJ2-3	TRBV2	NA	NA	CASKTSTDTQYF	TGTGCCAGCAAAACTAGCACAGATACGCAGTATTTT
TRBJ2-7	TRBV7-6	TRBD1	NA	CASSPGQGASYEQYF	TGTGCCAGCAGCCCGGGACAGGGGGCATCCTACGAGCAGTACTTC
TRBJ2-1	TRBV29-1	TRBD1	NA	CSIKVGDRPTEQFF	TGCAGCATCAAGGTTGGGGACAGGCCAACTGAGCAGTTCTTC
TRBJ2-2	TRBV5-1	NA	NA	CASSLGGGGTGELFF	TGCGCCAGCAGCTTGGGCGGCGGAGGGACCGGGGAGCTGTTTTTT
TRBJ2-1	TRBV18	TRBD1	NA	CASSSTGGWDNEQFF	TGTGCCAGCTCATCCACAGGGGGCTGGGACAATGAGCAGTTCTTC